These 32 T cell receptor beta chains came from one sample sequenced in a study of vaccination and CD4 T cells after COVID-19. Treatment here: roughly 10-day PBMC culture with coronavirus spike peptide pools or control peptides (ViraFEST assay). No cognate antigen is known for these TCRs. Sequencing of the DNA from cultured CD4+ T cells was carried out with the Oncomine TCR Beta short-read assay. In TCRdb, the PCR reads were re-called with MiXCR into one record per CDR3 protein. The table records more than 20,000 distinct CDR3 sequences, under 55% of them present only once. The sequenced sample consisted of CD4+ T cells from blood, cultured in vitro. These receptors were taken from a human donor who had recovered from COVID-19.

This clonotype has only a few counts. The genes are TRBV27 and TRBJ2-7, with a possible D match to TRBD2 (5 bases). The CDR3 length is 14 residues. Trimming took off 7 bases at V and 2 bases at J, with 15 bases between the two ends. CDR1 and CDR2 from the germline V gene are MNHEY and SMNVEV (reference sequence). For the CDR3, the DNA is TGTGCCAGCACCAGATCGGACGGGGCCTACGAGCAGTACTTC. It codes for CASTRSDGAYEQYF.

This sequence joins TRBV7-9 and TRBJ2-4, with 8 positions matching TRBD1. Losses at the gene ends were 4 bases for V and 5 bases for J; bases not matched to a gene: 10. Germline CDR1 SEHNR, CDR2 FQNEAQ (reference sequence). This CDR3 has 16 amino acids. In DNA, the CDR3 is TGTGCCAGCAGCTCCGTAATGACAGGGGCTCAAAACATTCAGTACTTC. Encoded protein: CASSSVMTGAQNIQYF.

This clonotype has just a few counts. The chain couples TRBV6-1 to TRBJ1-2, with 8 bases aligning to TRBD1. V shed 6 bases and J 2 bases; nucleotides not matched to a gene: 5. The CDR3 consists of 14 residues. Germline V gene sequence: CDR1 MNHNS, CDR2 SASEGT. CDR3 in amino acids: CASRTTGGNYGYTF. The DNA of the CDR3 is TGTGCCAGCAGGACTACAGGGGGAAACTATGGCTACACCTTC.

V gene TRBV2 combines with J gene TRBJ1-1; the D gene is possibly TRBD1 (6 bases). This CDR3 is built from 15 residues. The V and J ends lost 5 bases and 2 bases respectively, with 15 bases between them. Per the germline V gene, CDR1 is SNHLY and CDR2 is FYNNEI. For the CDR3, the DNA is TGTGCCAGCAGTTCCCCGGGACACATCAACACTGAAGCTTTCTTT. Amino acid sequence: CASSSPGHINTEAFF.

The chain couples TRBV6-1 to TRBJ1-5, with D maybe TRBD1 (5 bases). Trimming shortened V by 6 bases and J by 5 bases, and 14 bases separated the two germline ends. Germline lookup yields CDR1 MNHNS and CDR2 SASEGT. CDR3 length equals 14 residues. CDR3 sequence: CASSRQGSDQPQHF. CDR3 bases: TGTGCCAGCAGCCGCCAGGGCAGTGATCAGCCCCAGCATTTT.

The chain uses TRBV6-2 or TRBV6-3 and TRBJ2-5, with D perhaps assigned TRBD1 or TRBD2 (5 bases each). The CDR3 contains 16 residues. The germline CDR1 and CDR2 sequences are MNHEY and SVGEGT. Trimming took off 7 bases at V and 4 bases at J, with 22 bases between the two ends. CDR3 DNA sequence: TGTGCCAGCACTCTGCTCCGGGACCCAGGTGGAGAGACCCAGTACTTC. Translated, it gives CASTLLRDPGGETQYF.

The chain recombines TRBV28 with TRBJ2-3; a weak D match, TRBD1 (6 bases). Per germline, CDR1 MDHEN and CDR2 SYDVKM. The CDR3 runs to 15 residues. Trimming left V 6 bases short and J 4 bases short, with 17 bases between. DNA for the CDR3: TGTGCCAGCAGCCGGACAGTTGGGGTGGCAGATACGCAGTATTTT. It is translated as CASSRTVGVADTQYF.

The chain couples TRBV5-5 to TRBJ2-7; the D is unclear. From germline, CDR1 is SGHKS and CDR2 YYEKEE (reference sequence). The CDR3 totals 14 residues. V lost 0 bases and J lost 2, with 9 bases in between. CDR3 DNA: TGTGCCAGCAGCTTGGATTGGCTTACCTACGAGCAGTACTTC. Encoded protein: CASSLDWLTYEQYF. Drawing the rest from reference TRBV5-5 and TRBJ2-7, the complete variable domain is DAGVTQSPTHLIKTRGQQVTLRCSPISGHKSVSWYQQVLGQGPQFIFQYYEKEERGRGNFPDRFSARQFPNYSSELNVNALLLGDSALYLCASSLDWLTYEQYFGPGTRLTVT.

This clonotype was found a few times. The J gene is TRBJ2-7, the V gene TRBV6-4, with no clear D. Trimming pared 5 bases from V and 5 bases from J, leaving 13 bases between. The germline gives CDR1 MRHNA, CDR2 SNTAGT. The CDR3 spans 13 residues. CDR3 sequence: CASSRHGSDEQYF. The CDR3 DNA follows: TGTGCCAGCAGTCGACACGGCTCTGACGAGCAGTACTTC.

The chain joins TRBV25-1 to TRBJ2-5; D is perhaps TRBD1 or TRBD2 (5 bases each). The CDR3 sequence is 15 residues long. Germline values: CDR1 MGHDK, CDR2 SYGVNS. The V and J ends lost 4 bases and 4 bases respectively, with 16 bases between them. CDR3 DNA sequence: TGTGCCAGCAGTGCAATAGAAACGGGACGAGAGACCCAGTACTTC. Amino acid sequence: CASSAIETGRETQYF.

The chain has TRBV19 and TRBJ2-2; D gene ambiguous. This CDR3 is 15 amino acids long. Germline assignment: CDR1 LNHDA and CDR2 SQIVND (reference sequence). V lost 3 bases, J lost 1 base, and 9 bases lay in between. The CDR3 region is CASSMSLLNTGELFF. CDR3 DNA: TGTGCCAGTAGTATGTCCCTCTTGAACACCGGGGAGCTGTTTTTT.

The CDR3 loop is CASSYGGQQETQYF. DNA for the CDR3: TGTGCCAGCAGTTACGGTGGGCAGCAAGAGACCCAGTACTTC. This rearrangement joins TRBV6-5 to TRBJ2-5; D not certain. Germline assignment: CDR1 MNHEY and CDR2 SVGAGI. This CDR3 region has 14 residues. The ends were cut back, 2 bases at V and 2 bases at J, with 9 bases in the middle.

V usage is TRBV25-1 and J usage is TRBJ1-2; the match to TRBD1 covers 11 bases. Germline assignment: CDR1 MGHDK and CDR2 SYGVNS. The CDR3 is made up of 13 amino acids. The V gene end was trimmed by 6 bases and the J gene end by 6 bases; junction bases not matched to a gene: 3. The CDR3 sequence is CASRGTGGDGYTF. For the CDR3, the DNA is TGTGCCAGCAGGGGGACAGGGGGTGATGGCTACACCTTC.

J is TRBJ2-1 and V is TRBV2; D ambiguous. V dropped 2 bases and J dropped 7 bases, with 9 bases sitting between them. Germline V gives CDR1 SNHLY, CDR2 FYNNEI. The CDR3 is 13 amino acids. The CDR3 here is CASSESPRNEQFF. CDR3 DNA sequence: TGTGCCAGCAGTGAATCTCCTAGAAATGAGCAGTTCTTC.

This clonotype was found once. The J gene is TRBJ2-1, the V gene TRBV6-4; 11 positions agree with TRBD2. Trimming took 2 bases from V and 7 from J; bases not matched to a gene: 4. The CDR3 totals 15 residues. Germline CDR1 is MRHNA and CDR2 is SNTAGT. CDR3: CASSDLRLAGNEQFF. CDR3 in DNA: TGTGCCAGCAGTGACCTAAGACTAGCGGGAAATGAGCAGTTCTTC.

This clonotype was recorded a few times. The chain recombines TRBV7-2 with TRBJ2-5, with 13 bases matching TRBD2. V shed 11 bases and J 7 bases; nucleotides not matched to a gene: 28. The germline V gene has CDR1 SGHTA and CDR2 FQGNSA. CDR3 length: 20 amino acids. The chain's CDR3 is CASAKTAGLAGIGPGGTQYF. CDR3 nucleotide sequence: TGTGCCTCTGCCAAAACCGCGGGACTAGCGGGGATTGGCCCTGGTGGGACCCAGTACTTC.

The chain uses TRBV5-1 and TRBJ2-5; TRBD1 might be the D (6 bases). The CDR3 length is 16 residues. The germline V and J ends were trimmed by 0 bases and 4 bases, with 16 bases remaining between them. Per germline, CDR1 SGHRS and CDR2 YFSETQ. CDR3 in DNA: TGCGCCAGCAGCTTGGGTCAGGCCAGGGGACGAGAGACCCAGTACTTC. It specifies CASSLGQARGRETQYF.

About this clonotype itself: At one boundary the junction diverges from the germline segment, which might be a read error. This chain connects TRBV20-1 to TRBJ1-5; D gene unclear. Germline V lookup: CDR1 DFQATT, CDR2 SNEGSKA (reference sequence). The CDR3 is 15 amino acids. The CDR3 sequence: CSARELRGPNRPQHF. The DNA for the CDR3 is TGCAGTGCTAGAGAACTCCGGGGTCCCAATCGGCCCCAGCATTTT.

This sequence joins TRBV20-1 and TRBJ1-3; a weak D match, TRBD1 (5 bases). CDR1 is DFQATT and CDR2 is SNEGSKA in the germline V gene (reference sequence). The CDR3 sequence is 13 residues long. With 6 bases removed from V and 4 bases from J, the gap between germline ends came to 13 bases. As DNA, the CDR3 is TGCAGTGCCCGGGGCGTTCCCGGAAACACCATATATTTT. Its protein is CSARGVPGNTIYF.

As DNA, the CDR3 is TGTGCCAGCACTATCTCTGGCAGGGACACAGATACGCAGTATTTT. It yields the protein CASTISGRDTDTQYF. The chain carries TRBV25-1 and TRBJ2-3; D might be TRBD1 (5 bases). The ends were cut back, 7 bases at V and 2 bases at J, with 16 bases in the middle. Germline loops: CDR1 MGHDK, CDR2 SYGVNS. The length of the CDR3 is 15 residues.

This clonotype was counted between two and nine times. This chain connects TRBV6-5 to TRBJ2-1; 11 bases match TRBD2. The CDR3 has 16 amino acids. Germline V lookup: CDR1 MNHEY, CDR2 SVGAGI. After removal of 0 bases from V and 8 bases from J, the junction contained 6 bases not matched to a gene. The CDR3 sequence: CASSYSKTSGSYEQFF. The CDR3, as DNA: TGTGCCAGCAGTTACTCGAAAACTAGCGGGAGCTATGAGCAGTTCTTC.

The chain combines TRBV5-1 with TRBJ2-2; the D call may be TRBD1 or TRBD2 (5 bases each). V was cut by 4 bases and J by 6 bases, with 16 bases left in between. The germline gives CDR1 SGHRS, CDR2 YFSETQ. The CDR3 has 15 residues. The CDR3 region has the DNA TGCGCCAGCAGCGCCAATTTGGGGGTACCCGGGGAGCTGTTTTTT. Translated: CASSANLGVPGELFF.

The chain combines TRBV12-5 with TRBJ1-2, with TRBD1 as a possible D gene (6 bases). The CDR3 spans 14 residues. V lost 6 bases and J 4 bases, leaving 15 bases between the germline ends. Germline CDR1 reads LGHNT; CDR2 reads FRNRAP. The CDR3 here is CASGEGQGSYGYTF. The CDR3 region has the DNA TGTGCTAGTGGGGAGGGGCAGGGGAGCTATGGCTACACCTTC.

The CDR3 protein is CASNPGLGGYTF. The CDR3 nucleotides are TGTGCCAGCAACCCGGGTTTAGGTGGCTACACCTTC. The rearrangement links TRBV2 to TRBJ1-2; D ambiguous. The V end lost 7 bases, the J end lost 7 bases, and 13 bases lay between the germline ends. This CDR3 is 12 amino acids long. Looked up from germline, CDR1 is SNHLY and CDR2 is FYNNEI.

The chain uses TRBV11-3 and TRBJ2-2, with 13 positions matching TRBD2. In germline, CDR1 is SGHNT, CDR2 YENEEA. The CDR3 covers 20 residues. After removal of 3 bases from V and 4 bases from J, the junction contained 14 bases not matched to a gene. CDR3 nucleotides: TGTGCCAGCAGCTTCCAGCCACTACTAGCGGGGGGGCCGGGCACCGGGGAGCTGTTTTTT. Translating gives CASSFQPLLAGGPGTGELFF.

V and J are TRBV6-1 and TRBJ2-7; unclear D gene. This CDR3 has 15 residues. The V end was cut by 6 bases, the J end by 4 bases, with 19 bases between. CDR1 and CDR2 from the germline V gene are MNHNS and SASEGT. In DNA, the CDR3 is TGTGCCAGCAGAGAGTTAGGGCTTTCCCCTTACGAGCAGTACTTC. Its protein is CASRELGLSPYEQYF.

The rearrangement joins TRBV10-3 to TRBJ1-5; tentative D call: TRBD1 (6 bases). Germline CDR1 is ENHRY and CDR2 is SYGVKD. The CDR3 is 17 amino acids. Trimming shortened V by 2 bases and J by 2 bases, and 16 bases separated the two germline ends. CDR3 nucleotide sequence: TGTGCCATCAGTGAGGGGAAACAGGGAATGGGCAATCAGCCCCAGCATTTT. Translation gives CAISEGKQGMGNQPQHF.

Relative to its sample, this clonotype is large (0.1 to 1%). The V gene is TRBV7-8, the J gene TRBJ1-6; D remains ambiguous. The length of the CDR3 is 16 residues. V was cut by 8 bases and J by 0 bases, with 14 bases left in between. Germline CDR1 and CDR2: SGHVS and FQNEAQ. CDR3 residues: CASPVERSSYNSPLHF. The CDR3 region has the DNA TGTGCCAGCCCGGTGGAGAGGAGCTCCTATAATTCACCCCTCCACTTT.

A single count supports this clonotype. The rearrangement uses TRBV12-3 or TRBV12-4 and TRBJ2-2; D perhaps matches TRBD1 (6 bases). The CDR3 runs 14 residues. Trimming took off 5 bases at V and 5 bases at J, with 12 bases between the two ends. CDR3 coding DNA: TGTGCCAGCAGTCTTCAGGGGCGGACCGGGGAGCTGTTTTTT. It codes for CASSLQGRTGELFF.

In this sample, this clonotype turned up a few times. J is TRBJ1-5 and V is TRBV6-1, with unresolved D. The CDR3 is 15 amino acids. CDR1 is MNHNS, CDR2 SASEGT, per germline. V was clipped by 8 bases and J by 0 bases, with 14 bases between them. CDR3 sequence reads: CASRHAINSNQPQHF. The CDR3 nucleotides read TGTGCCAGCCGTCACGCAATAAATAGCAATCAGCCCCAGCATTTT.

This clonotype was found once. V gene TRBV28 combines with J gene TRBJ2-7; D ambiguous. The CDR3 runs to 13 residues. Germline CDR1 MDHEN, CDR2 SYDVKM. V shed 3 bases and J shed 0 bases, with 6 bases lying between them. CDR3 in DNA: TGTGCCAGCAGTTTGGATAGCTCCTACGAGCAGTACTTC. Protein sequence: CASSLDSSYEQYF.

The chain is built from TRBV11-2 and TRBJ2-7; 7 nucleotides align to TRBD1. Trimming took 1 base from V and 7 from J; bases not matched to a gene: 13. The CDR3 has 16 amino acids. Germline lookup yields CDR1 SGHAT and CDR2 FQNNGV. CDR3 nucleotide sequence: TGTGCCAGCAGCTTAGCCTGGACAGGAGTGGGTCGGGAGCAGTACTTC. Its protein product is CASSLAWTGVGREQYF.